This is a list of T cell receptor beta chains from one sample in a study of blood T cell repertoires in COVID-19. TCRdb's copy holds only in-frame clones and misses some; the assay was immunoSEQ multiplex PCR. The sample comprises about 430,000 clones, about 88% of which are singletons, and roughly 1.4% rests with the top ten. The sequenced sample consisted of PBMCs or T cells enriched from blood (not recorded which). The receptors shown here come from a woman aged 18-30 years who had been exposed to COVID-19. Both conserved end residues are part of each CDR3. The order of the fields is clone size, J gene, D gene, V gene, CDR3 protein, CDR3 DNA. D genes are given only for firm matches. For some rows the clone size is stated as once, few or many, or as a class when expanded; others skip it.

clone size: once
J gene: TRBJ2-2
D gene: -
V gene: TRBV7-2
CDR3 protein: CASSLELNTGELFF
CDR3 DNA: TGTGCCAGCAGCTTAGAACTGAACACCGGGGAGCTGTTTTTT

clone size: -
J gene: TRBJ2-3
D gene: -
V gene: TRBV5-5
CDR3 protein: CASSLSGPDPQATQYF
CDR3 DNA: TGTGCCAGCAGCTTGTCAGGGCCGGATCCACAGGCTACGCAGTATTTT

clone size: -
J gene: TRBJ2-3
D gene: TRBD1
V gene: TRBV4-3
CDR3 protein: CASSLGQGEASTDTQYF
CDR3 DNA: TGCGCCAGCAGCCTAGGACAGGGGGAGGCAAGCACAGATACGCAGTATTTT

clone size: -
J gene: TRBJ2-7
D gene: TRBD2
V gene: TRBV20-1
CDR3 protein: CSASLGLGWYF
CDR3 DNA: TGCAGTGCTAGCCTGGGACTAGGGTGGTACTTC

clone size: -
J gene: TRBJ2-1
D gene: -
V gene: TRBV5-4
CDR3 protein: CASSSWTVDNEQFF
CDR3 DNA: TGTGCCAGCAGCTCATGGACAGTTGACAATGAGCAGTTCTTC

clone size: -
J gene: TRBJ2-1
D gene: TRBD2
V gene: TRBV11-3
CDR3 protein: CASSSRDGRSYNEQFF
CDR3 DNA: TGTGCCAGCAGCTCAAGGGACGGGAGGTCCTACAATGAGCAGTTCTTC

clone size: -
J gene: TRBJ2-3
D gene: -
V gene: TRBV18
CDR3 protein: CASSPRWSTDTQYF
CDR3 DNA: TGTGCCAGCTCACCCAGATGGTCCACAGATACGCAGTATTTT

clone size: many
J gene: TRBJ1-5
D gene: TRBD1
V gene: TRBV7-9
CDR3 protein: CASSSQAGTGNQPQHF
CDR3 DNA: TGTGCCAGCAGCTCACAAGCCGGGACAGGCAATCAGCCCCAGCATTTT

clone size: once
J gene: TRBJ1-1
D gene: TRBD1
V gene: TRBV3-1/TRBV3-2
CDR3 protein: CASSLSTGGTEAFF
CDR3 DNA: TGTGCCAGCAGCTTATCTACAGGGGGCACTGAAGCTTTCTTT

clone size: -
J gene: TRBJ2-1
D gene: TRBD2
V gene: TRBV9
CDR3 protein: CASSVGPAGGQNEQFF
CDR3 DNA: TGTGCCAGCAGCGTAGGGCCAGCGGGAGGGCAGAATGAGCAGTTCTTC

clone size: -
J gene: TRBJ1-4
D gene: -
V gene: TRBV28
CDR3 protein: CASGLTNEKLFF
CDR3 DNA: TGTGCCAGCGGGCTAACTAATGAAAAACTGTTTTTT

clone size: once
J gene: TRBJ2-7
D gene: TRBD2
V gene: TRBV7-2
CDR3 protein: CASSYGLAGVPEYF
CDR3 DNA: TGTGCCAGCAGCTACGGACTAGCGGGGGTCCCGGAGTACTTC

clone size: once
J gene: TRBJ2-3
D gene: TRBD1
V gene: TRBV27
CDR3 protein: CASSPGTDLSTDTQYF
CDR3 DNA: TGTGCCAGCAGTCCCGGGACAGACCTTAGCACAGATACGCAGTATTTT

clone size: -
J gene: TRBJ1-1
D gene: TRBD1
V gene: TRBV5-6
CDR3 protein: CASSSTGVAEAFF
CDR3 DNA: TGTGCCAGCAGCTCAACAGGGGTCGCTGAAGCTTTCTTT

clone size: -
J gene: TRBJ2-3
D gene: -
V gene: TRBV7-2
CDR3 protein: CASSFPGGPTSTDTQYF
CDR3 DNA: TGTGCCAGCAGCTTCCCCGGAGGCCCAACTAGCACAGATACGCAGTATTTT

clone size: -
J gene: TRBJ1-5
D gene: -
V gene: TRBV30
CDR3 protein: CAWSITGKGQPQHF
CDR3 DNA: TGTGCCTGGAGTATAACAGGGAAGGGTCAGCCCCAGCATTTT

clone size: -
J gene: TRBJ2-7
D gene: -
V gene: TRBV6-2/TRBV6-3
CDR3 protein: CASSNPGYEQYF
CDR3 DNA: TGTGCCAGCAGTAACCCCGGCTACGAGCAGTACTTC

clone size: -
J gene: TRBJ1-5
D gene: TRBD1
V gene: TRBV28
CDR3 protein: CASSLGQGGSNQPQHF
CDR3 DNA: TGTGCCAGCAGTCTAGGACAGGGGGGTAGCAATCAGCCCCAGCATTTT

clone size: -
J gene: TRBJ2-2
D gene: -
V gene: TRBV7-2
CDR3 protein: CASSPQGWNTGELFF
CDR3 DNA: TGTGCCAGCAGCCCCCAGGGCTGGAACACCGGGGAGCTGTTTTTT

clone size: -
J gene: TRBJ1-5
D gene: -
V gene: TRBV3-1/TRBV3-2
CDR3 protein: CASSQGKGGGYSNQPQHF
CDR3 DNA: TGTGCCAGCAGCCAAGGGAAAGGGGGGGGCTATAGCAATCAGCCCCAGCATTTT

clone size: -
J gene: TRBJ2-3
D gene: TRBD2
V gene: TRBV27
CDR3 protein: CASSLGPRLAGTDTQYF
CDR3 DNA: TGTGCCAGCAGTTTAGGCCCCCGGCTAGCGGGCACAGATACGCAGTATTTT

clone size: -
J gene: TRBJ1-6
D gene: -
V gene: TRBV19
CDR3 protein: CASSIAPSDSPGSPLHF
CDR3 DNA: TGTGCCAGTAGTATAGCCCCTTCGGACAGTCCTGGTTCACCCCTCCACTTT

clone size: -
J gene: TRBJ1-1
D gene: TRBD1
V gene: TRBV5-4
CDR3 protein: CASSGGDRGSTEAFF
CDR3 DNA: TGTGCCAGCAGCGGGGGGGACAGGGGGTCCACTGAAGCTTTCTTT

clone size: -
J gene: TRBJ1-4
D gene: TRBD1
V gene: TRBV15
CDR3 protein: CATSSDTGGNEKLFF
CDR3 DNA: TGTGCCACCAGCAGCGATACAGGGGGAAATGAAAAACTGTTTTTT

clone size: -
J gene: TRBJ1-2
D gene: TRBD1
V gene: TRBV10-2
CDR3 protein: CASSERGEGADGYTF
CDR3 DNA: TGCGCCAGCAGTGAGAGAGGTGAGGGGGCGGATGGCTACACCTTC

clone size: -
J gene: TRBJ1-1
D gene: -
V gene: TRBV7-9
CDR3 protein: CASSVSRGVGTEAFF
CDR3 DNA: TGTGCCAGCAGCGTGTCGCGGGGCGTAGGCACTGAAGCTTTCTTT

clone size: -
J gene: TRBJ2-1
D gene: TRBD1
V gene: TRBV29-1
CDR3 protein: CSVEDWDRVLNEQFF
CDR3 DNA: TGCAGCGTCGAGGATTGGGACAGGGTCCTCAATGAGCAGTTCTTC

clone size: -
J gene: TRBJ1-1
D gene: TRBD1
V gene: TRBV30
CDR3 protein: CAWNGDREAFF
CDR3 DNA: TGTGCCTGGAATGGGGACAGAGAAGCTTTCTTT

clone size: -
J gene: TRBJ2-5
D gene: TRBD2
V gene: TRBV11-2
CDR3 protein: CASSLVERTSGGETQYF
CDR3 DNA: TGTGCCAGCAGCTTAGTCGAGAGGACTAGCGGGGGAGAGACCCAGTACTTC

clone size: -
J gene: TRBJ2-1
D gene: TRBD2
V gene: TRBV14
CDR3 protein: CASSPPRLAGWSSYNEQFF
CDR3 DNA: TGTGCCAGCAGCCCGCCTAGACTAGCGGGGTGGAGCTCCTACAATGAGCAGTTCTTC

clone size: -
J gene: TRBJ1-2
D gene: TRBD1
V gene: TRBV9
CDR3 protein: CASSVDHRGKYGYTF
CDR3 DNA: TGTGCCAGCAGCGTAGATCACAGGGGGAAGTATGGCTACACCTTC

clone size: -
J gene: TRBJ1-1
D gene: TRBD1
V gene: TRBV13
CDR3 protein: CASSLTGAGNTEAFF
CDR3 DNA: TGTGCCAGCAGCTTAACAGGGGCGGGGAACACTGAAGCTTTCTTT

clone size: -
J gene: TRBJ1-3
D gene: TRBD1
V gene: TRBV6-1
CDR3 protein: CASSADRESSGNTIYF
CDR3 DNA: TGTGCCAGCAGTGCGGACAGGGAGAGCTCTGGAAACACCATATATTTT

clone size: few
J gene: TRBJ2-3
D gene: -
V gene: TRBV5-4
CDR3 protein: CASSSVTDTQYF
CDR3 DNA: TGTGCCAGCAGCTCGGTCACAGATACGCAGTATTTT

clone size: -
J gene: TRBJ2-7
D gene: -
V gene: TRBV7-9
CDR3 protein: CASGGSSYEQYF
CDR3 DNA: TGTGCCAGCGGAGGGAGTTCCTACGAGCAGTACTTC

clone size: -
J gene: TRBJ2-5
D gene: -
V gene: TRBV11-2
CDR3 protein: CASSLFYTKETQYF
CDR3 DNA: TGTGCCAGCAGCTTATTTTATACTAAAGAGACCCAGTACTTC

clone size: -
J gene: TRBJ2-1
D gene: TRBD2
V gene: TRBV5-4
CDR3 protein: CASSGTRDYSYNEQFF
CDR3 DNA: TGTGCCAGCAGCGGAACCCGGGACTACTCCTACAATGAGCAGTTCTTC

clone size: -
J gene: TRBJ2-7
D gene: TRBD1
V gene: TRBV4-1
CDR3 protein: CASSLQQGMVDEQYF
CDR3 DNA: TGCGCCAGCAGCCTTCAACAGGGGATGGTTGACGAGCAGTACTTC

clone size: -
J gene: TRBJ2-7
D gene: -
V gene: TRBV21-1
CDR3 protein: CASSSTSGSYEQYF
CDR3 DNA: TGTGCCAGCAGCAGCACTAGCGGGAGTTACGAGCAGTACTTC

clone size: -
J gene: TRBJ2-3
D gene: -
V gene: TRBV5-4
CDR3 protein: CASSLEQGTDTQYF
CDR3 DNA: TGTGCCAGCAGCTTGGAGCAGGGCACAGATACGCAGTATTTT

clone size: once
J gene: TRBJ2-5
D gene: -
V gene: TRBV6-2/TRBV6-3
CDR3 protein: CASSYSAGQETQYF
CDR3 DNA: TGTGCCAGCAGTTACTCGGCGGGTCAAGAGACCCAGTACTTC

clone size: few
J gene: TRBJ2-1
D gene: -
V gene: TRBV7-9
CDR3 protein: CASSPRGGGYGSYNEQFF
CDR3 DNA: TGTGCCAGCAGCCCCCGAGGTGGAGGGTACGGGAGCTACAATGAGCAGTTCTTC

clone size: few
J gene: TRBJ1-2
D gene: TRBD1
V gene: TRBV4-1
CDR3 protein: CASSQDNRGFTNYGYTF
CDR3 DNA: TGCGCCAGCAGCCAAGATAACAGGGGGTTTACTAACTATGGCTACACCTTC

clone size: -
J gene: TRBJ2-7
D gene: TRBD1
V gene: TRBV29-1
CDR3 protein: CSAEGQTYEQYF
CDR3 DNA: TGCAGCGCCGAGGGACAGACCTACGAGCAGTACTTC

clone size: -
J gene: TRBJ2-1
D gene: -
V gene: TRBV10-3
CDR3 protein: CAISEYEQAHEQFF
CDR3 DNA: TGTGCCATCAGTGAATATGAACAGGCCCATGAGCAGTTCTTC

clone size: -
J gene: TRBJ2-7
D gene: TRBD1
V gene: TRBV3-1/TRBV3-2
CDR3 protein: CASRLGQGAYEQYF
CDR3 DNA: TGTGCCAGCAGGCTAGGACAGGGGGCCTACGAGCAGTACTTC

clone size: -
J gene: TRBJ1-6
D gene: TRBD1
V gene: TRBV28
CDR3 protein: CASSLVRDRDDSPLHF
CDR3 DNA: TGTGCCAGCAGTTTGGTCCGGGACAGGGACGATTCACCCCTCCACTTT

clone size: -
J gene: TRBJ2-1
D gene: TRBD2
V gene: TRBV5-4
CDR3 protein: CASSWTSGDNEQFF
CDR3 DNA: TGTGCCAGCAGCTGGACTAGCGGGGACAATGAGCAGTTCTTC

clone size: few
J gene: TRBJ2-7
D gene: -
V gene: TRBV11-2
CDR3 protein: CASSTSSYEQYF
CDR3 DNA: TGTGCCAGCAGCACTAGCTCCTACGAGCAGTACTTC